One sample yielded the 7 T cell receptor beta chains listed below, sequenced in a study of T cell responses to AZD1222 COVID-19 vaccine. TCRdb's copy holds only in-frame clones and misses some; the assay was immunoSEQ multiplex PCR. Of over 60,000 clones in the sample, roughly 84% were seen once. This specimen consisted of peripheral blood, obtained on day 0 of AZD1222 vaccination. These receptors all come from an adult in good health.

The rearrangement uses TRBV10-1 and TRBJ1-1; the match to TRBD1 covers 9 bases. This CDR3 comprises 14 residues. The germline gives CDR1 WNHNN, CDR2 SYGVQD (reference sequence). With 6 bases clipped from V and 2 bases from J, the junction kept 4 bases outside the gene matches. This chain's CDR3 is CASSTGGINTEAFF. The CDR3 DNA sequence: TGCGCCAGCAGCACAGGGGGCATCAACACTGAAGCTTTCTTT.

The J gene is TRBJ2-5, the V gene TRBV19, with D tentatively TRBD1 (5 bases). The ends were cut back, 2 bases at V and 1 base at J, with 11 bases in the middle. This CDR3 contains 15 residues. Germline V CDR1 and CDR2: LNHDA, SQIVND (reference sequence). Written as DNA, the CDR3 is TGTGCCAGTAGTATACAGTCAGGGCTCCAAGAGACCCAGTACTTC. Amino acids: CASSIQSGLQETQYF. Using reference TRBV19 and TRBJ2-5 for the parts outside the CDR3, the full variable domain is DGGITQSPKYLFRKEGQNVTLSCEQNLNHDAMYWYRQDPGQGLRLIYYSQIVNDFQKGDIAEGYSVSREKKESFPLTVTSAQKNPTAFYLCASSIQSGLQETQYFGPGTRLLVL.

The CDR3 spells CASSSPPDSYGNTEAFF. The CDR3 DNA reads TGTGCCAGCAGCTCTCCTCCTGACAGTTACGGGAACACTGAAGCTTTCTTT. The chain joins TRBV7-2 to TRBJ1-1; TRBD1 is a possible D gene (5 bases). V lost 4 bases, J lost 1 base, and 19 bases lay in between. The germline V gene has CDR1 SGHTA and CDR2 FQGNSA. The CDR3 loop spans 17 amino acids.

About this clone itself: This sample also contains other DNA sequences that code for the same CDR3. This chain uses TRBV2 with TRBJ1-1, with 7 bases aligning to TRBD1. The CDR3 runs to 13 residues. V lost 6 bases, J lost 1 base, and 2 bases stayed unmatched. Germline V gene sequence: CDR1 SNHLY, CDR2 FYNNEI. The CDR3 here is CASSRQGNTEAFF. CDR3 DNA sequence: TGTGCCAGCAGCAGACAGGGGAACACTGAAGCTTTCTTT.

CDR3 in amino acids: CASSSGPTIGELFF. CDR3 coding DNA: TGTGCCAGCAGCAGCGGGCCGACAATTGGGGAACTGTTTTTT. The gene calls are TRBV28 and TRBJ1-4; D remains ambiguous. Trimming left V 6 bases short and J 12 bases short, with 20 bases between. CDR1 and CDR2 (germline): MDHEN, SYDVKM. The CDR3 has 14 residues.

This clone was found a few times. CDR3 bases: TGTGCCAGCAGCTCACCCCCCGGGACAGGGGTAAGCTACACAGATACGCAGTATTTT. Its translation: CASSSPPGTGVSYTDTQYF. The chain is built from TRBV7-9 and TRBJ2-3, with TRBD1 identical over 10 bases. The CDR3 totals 19 residues. CDR1 and CDR2 (germline): SEHNR, FQNEAQ (reference sequence). V was pared by 4 bases and J by 2 bases, with 15 bases of the junction left unmatched.

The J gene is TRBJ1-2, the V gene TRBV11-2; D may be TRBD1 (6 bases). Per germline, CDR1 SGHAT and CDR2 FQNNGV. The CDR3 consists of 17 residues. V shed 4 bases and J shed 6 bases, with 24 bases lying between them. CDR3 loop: CASSSGGPRRLLNGYTF. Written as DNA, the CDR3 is TGTGCCAGCAGCTCGGGGGGGCCGCGGCGTTTACTCAATGGCTACACCTTC.